This T cell receptor (beta chain) was captured by sequencing in a study of blood T cell repertoires in COVID-19. At the level of the study: T cells, B-cell-depleted T cells, or PBMCs provided the cDNA or gDNA that served as material.

Per the study methods: Amplification with reference gene primers provided the estimates of nucleated cell counts. Here immunoSEQ multiplex PCR was the method, and the copy in TCRdb shows in-frame clones only, minus some. That table is the source of V, J and clone size, and D and trimming were worked out from the DNA. The sample lists almost 250,000 clones, roughly nine tenths occurring once. This clone was seen just once. The TCR originated in a woman between 55 and 75 years old who had recovered from COVID-19. Sequenced: peripheral blood.

The CDR3 is CSSRQGQETQYF. The DNA of the CDR3 is TGCAGCTCCCGACAGGGCCAAGAGACCCAGTACTTC. The chain carries TRBV29-1 and TRBJ2-5; 7 bases are shared with TRBD1. This CDR3 contains 12 residues. Germline assignment: CDR1 SQVTM and CDR2 ANQGSEA. V shed 8 bases and J 1 base; nucleotides not matched to a gene: 4. Full variable domain (remainder filled in from reference TRBV29-1 and TRBJ2-5): SAVISQKPSRDICQRGTSLTIQCQVDSQVTMMFWYRQQPGQSLTLIATANQGSEATYESGFVIDKFPISRPNLTFSTLTVSNMSPEDSSIYLCSSRQGQETQYFGPGTRLLVL.